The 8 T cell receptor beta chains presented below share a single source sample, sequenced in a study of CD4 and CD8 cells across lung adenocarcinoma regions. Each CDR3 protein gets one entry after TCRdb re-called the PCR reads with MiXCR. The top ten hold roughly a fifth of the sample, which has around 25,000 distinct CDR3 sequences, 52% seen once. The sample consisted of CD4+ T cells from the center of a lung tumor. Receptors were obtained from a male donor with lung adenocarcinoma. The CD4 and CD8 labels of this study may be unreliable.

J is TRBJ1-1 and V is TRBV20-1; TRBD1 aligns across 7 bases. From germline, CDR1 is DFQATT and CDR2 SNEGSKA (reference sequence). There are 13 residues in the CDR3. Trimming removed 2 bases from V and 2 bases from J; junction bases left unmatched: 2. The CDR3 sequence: CSARHRGNTEAFF. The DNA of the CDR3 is TGCAGTGCTAGACACAGGGGTAACACTGAAGCTTTCTTT.

CDR3 region: CASSVASPDTQYF. CDR3 coding DNA: TGTGCCAGCAGCGTCGCTAGCCCAGATACGCAGTATTTT. The chain employs TRBV9 and TRBJ2-3; D may be TRBD2 (5 bases). The CDR3 totals 13 residues. Trimming left V 2 bases short and J 4 bases short, with 8 bases between. Germline V gives CDR1 SGDLS, CDR2 YYNGEE. Drawing the rest from reference TRBV9 and TRBJ2-3, the complete variable domain is DSGVTQTPKHLITATGQRVTLRCSPRSGDLSVYWYQQSLDQGLQFLIQYYNGEERAKGNILERFSAQQFPDLHSELNLSSLELGDSALYFCASSVASPDTQYFGPGTRLTVL.

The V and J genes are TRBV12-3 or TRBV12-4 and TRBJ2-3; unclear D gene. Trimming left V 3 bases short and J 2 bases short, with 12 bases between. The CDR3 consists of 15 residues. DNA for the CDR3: TGTGCCAGCAGTTTGGATTTCAGAAACACAGATACGCAGTATTTT. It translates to CASSLDFRNTDTQYF.

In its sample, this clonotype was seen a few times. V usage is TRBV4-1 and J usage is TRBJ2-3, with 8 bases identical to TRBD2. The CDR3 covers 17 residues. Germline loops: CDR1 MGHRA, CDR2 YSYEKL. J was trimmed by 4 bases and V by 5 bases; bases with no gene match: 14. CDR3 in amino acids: CASSGYAGGRRADTQYF. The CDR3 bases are TGCGCCAGCAGCGGGTACGCGGGCGGGAGGCGAGCAGATACGCAGTATTTT.

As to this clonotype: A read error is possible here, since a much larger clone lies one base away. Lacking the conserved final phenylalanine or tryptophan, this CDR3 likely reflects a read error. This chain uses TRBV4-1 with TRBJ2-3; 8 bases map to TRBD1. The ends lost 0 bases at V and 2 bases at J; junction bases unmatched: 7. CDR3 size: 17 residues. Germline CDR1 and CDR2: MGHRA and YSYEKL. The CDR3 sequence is CASSQDWRTGITDTQYS. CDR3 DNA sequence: TGCGCCAGCAGCCAAGATTGGCGGACAGGGATCACAGATACGCAGTATTCT.

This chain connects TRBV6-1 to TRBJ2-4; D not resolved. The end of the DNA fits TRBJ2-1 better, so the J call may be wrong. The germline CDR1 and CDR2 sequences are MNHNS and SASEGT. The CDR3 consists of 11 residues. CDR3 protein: CASRGTGSQFF. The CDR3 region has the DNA TGTGCCAGCAGGGGAACGGGTTCCCAGTTCTTC.

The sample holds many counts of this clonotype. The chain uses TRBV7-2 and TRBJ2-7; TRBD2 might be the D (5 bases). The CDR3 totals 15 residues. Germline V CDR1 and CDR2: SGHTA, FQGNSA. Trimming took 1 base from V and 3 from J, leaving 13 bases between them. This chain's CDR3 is CASSLGGNTLYEQYF. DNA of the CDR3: TGTGCCAGCAGCTTAGGAGGGAATACACTCTACGAGCAGTACTTC.

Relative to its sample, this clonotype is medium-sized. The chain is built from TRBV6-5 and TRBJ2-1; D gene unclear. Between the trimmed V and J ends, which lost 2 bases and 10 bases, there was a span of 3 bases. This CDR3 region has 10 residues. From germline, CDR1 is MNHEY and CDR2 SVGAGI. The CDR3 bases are TGTGCCAGCAGTTACACGGAGCAGTTCTTC. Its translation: CASSYTEQFF.